This TCR beta chain was identified in a study of CD8+ T cells in alopecia areata. The wider study: Treated patients received oral tofacitinib, 5 to 10 mg twice daily. Percent of scalp involved defined treated patients' severity scores.

Treatment in this sample: oral pan-JAK inhibitor, 5-10 mg twice daily. Losses at the gene ends were 2 bases for V and 2 bases for J; bases not matched to a gene: 4. The germline CDR1 and CDR2 sequences are PRHDT and FYEKMQ (reference sequence). The CDR3 consists of 15 residues. Sequencing templates came from extracted RNA that was reverse transcribed into cDNA. Method: immunoSEQ multiplex PCR; TCRdb's copy keeps in-frame clones and lacks some. The table has about 210,000 clones, around three fifths seen once. Study-level findings and limits: Scalp repertoires also include resident alphabeta T cells from normal skin. Having one nonresponder leaves uncertain how baseline CD8+ expansion relates to response.

On this clone: What it recognizes is unknown.

The chain employs TRBV13 and TRBJ1-1, with 8 nucleotides matching TRBD1. The source material was CD4+ T cells sorted from blood, sampled at week 4, from a patient treated with tofacitinib. The origin of this receptor is a human donor with alopecia areata. The CDR3 nucleotides are TGTGCCAGCAGCTTATGGACAGGGCCAAACACTGAAGCTTTCTTT. It codes for CASSLWTGPNTEAFF.